A single sample gave rise to the 13 T cell receptor beta chains below, sequenced in a study of CD8+ T cells in alopecia areata. Isolated RNA was reverse transcribed into cDNA used as the sequencing template. Sequenced by immunoSEQ multiplex PCR; TCRdb stores in-frame clones only, minus some. The data show under 300,000 clones, about 60% seen once. The sample's treatment: oral pan-JAK inhibitor, 5-10 mg twice daily. Sequenced material: CD4+ T cells sorted from blood, taken at week 52, from a patient treated with tofacitinib. The receptors come from a human donor with alopecia areata.

Notes on this clone: Other DNA sequences within the sample encode an identical CDR3. The genes are TRBV7-9 and TRBJ2-7; either TRBD1 or TRBD2 may supply D (5 bases each). V gave up 9 bases and J gave up 3 bases, with 21 bases separating them. CDR1 is SEHNR, CDR2 FQNEAQ, per germline (reference sequence). This CDR3 region has 15 residues. The CDR3 DNA reads as TGTGCCAGTAGCCCCTCTCGGGGCAGGGTCTACGAGCAGTACTTC. This encodes CASSPSRGRVYEQYF.

This clone was recorded many times. The rearrangement uses TRBV4-1 and TRBJ1-5; D may be TRBD1 (5 bases). The CDR3 covers 18 residues. The germline V gene has CDR1 MGHRA and CDR2 YSYEKL. V gave up 0 bases and J gave up 3 bases, with 18 bases separating them. The CDR3 DNA reads as TGCGCCAGCAGCCAAGACAGGGACGGGCTCGGCTTCAATCAGCCCCAGCATTTT. This gives the protein CASSQDRDGLGFNQPQHF.

This sequence joins TRBV29-1 and TRBJ2-5; the D is unclear. Germline-derived CDR1 and CDR2 are SQVTM and ANQGSEA. V was shortened by 5 bases and J by 5 bases, with 15 bases between the two germline ends. This CDR3 region has 13 residues. DNA for the CDR3: TGCAGCGTTTCCCTGCCCCTGCGGGAGACCCAGTACTTC. It codes for CSVSLPLRETQYF.

This clone has a handful of counts. V and J are TRBV29-1 and TRBJ1-1; D gene uncertain. V dropped 4 bases and J dropped 4 bases, with 7 bases sitting between them. Germline V gene sequence: CDR1 SQVTM, CDR2 ANQGSEA. The CDR3 is made up of 11 amino acids. The CDR3 DNA reads as TGCAGCGTTGCCTACCGCACTGAAGCTTTCTTT. Protein sequence: CSVAYRTEAFF. Complete variable domain (other parts from reference TRBV29-1 and TRBJ1-1): SAVISQKPSRDICQRGTSLTIQCQVDSQVTMMFWYRQQPGQSLTLIATANQGSEATYESGFVIDKFPISRPNLTFSTLTVSNMSPEDSSIYLCSVAYRTEAFFGQGTRLTVV.

The chain combines TRBV15 with TRBJ1-1; D remains unclear. The CDR3 runs to 13 residues. Germline assignment: CDR1 LNHNV and CDR2 YYDKDF (reference sequence). V was pared by 0 bases and J by 2 bases, with 4 bases between. The CDR3 is CATSRDFNTEAFF. CDR3 DNA sequence: TGTGCCACCAGCAGAGACTTTAACACTGAAGCTTTCTTT.

This clone was detected only a few times. The chain links TRBV15 to TRBJ2-1; D is ambiguous. The CDR3 is 13 amino acids. Per the germline V gene, CDR1 is LNHNV and CDR2 is YYDKDF (reference sequence). Trimming removed 3 bases from V and 0 bases from J, with 3 bases in between. CDR3 nucleotide sequence: TGTGCCACCAGCAGCGGCTCCTACAATGAGCAGTTCTTC. As protein: CATSSGSYNEQFF.

This rearrangement joins TRBV29-1 to TRBJ2-1; D unclear. V was trimmed by 4 bases and J by 9 bases, leaving 10 bases between them. Germline V lookup: CDR1 SQVTM, CDR2 ANQGSEA. The CDR3 runs 11 residues. The DNA for the CDR3 is TGCAGCGTTGCCAGCGCACTTGAGCAGTTCTTC. Its translation is CSVASALEQFF.

The chain employs TRBV5-1 and TRBJ2-2, with 8 bases lining up with TRBD2. Germline V gives CDR1 SGHRS, CDR2 YFSETQ. The CDR3 consists of 16 residues. The ends lost 5 bases at V and 0 bases at J; junction bases unmatched: 6. The CDR3 spells CASRPPGLANTGELFF. CDR3 nucleotides: TGCGCCAGCAGGCCCCCGGGACTAGCGAACACCGGGGAGCTGTTTTTT.

The chain couples TRBV4-1 to TRBJ1-1; D is perhaps TRBD1 (5 bases). Germline V gene lookup returns CDR1 MGHRA and CDR2 YSYEKL. This CDR3 has 14 amino acids. Trimming stripped 1 base from V and 5 bases from J, with 11 bases between. This chain's CDR3 is CASSQVPGGTEAFF. The CDR3 nucleotides read TGCGCCAGCAGCCAAGTTCCTGGGGGGACTGAAGCTTTCTTT.

CDR3 sequence: CASSPRTSLGETQYF. CDR3 DNA sequence: TGTGCCAGCAGCCCGCGGACTAGCCTCGGGGAGACCCAGTACTTC. The V and J genes are TRBV9 and TRBJ2-5, with TRBD2 matching over 8 bases. Per germline, CDR1 SGDLS and CDR2 YYNGEE. The CDR3 spans 15 residues. Trimming took 4 bases from V and 5 from J; bases not matched to a gene: 10.

The CDR3 region has the DNA TGCGCCAGCAGCTCGTTTGTGGAAAGCGAGCAGTACTTC. Translated: CASSSFVESEQYF. The chain combines TRBV5-1 with TRBJ2-7; no reliable D call. Trimming cost V 3 bases and J 6 bases, with 13 bases left between them. The CDR3 consists of 13 residues. Germline lookup yields CDR1 SGHRS and CDR2 YFSETQ.

This clone was observed a single time. The chain has TRBV2 and TRBJ2-5; TRBD1 agrees at 10 bases. The germline gives CDR1 SNHLY, CDR2 FYNNEI. The CDR3 loop spans 15 amino acids. After removal of 2 bases from V and 4 bases from J, the junction contained 4 bases not matched to a gene. In nucleotides, the CDR3 is TGTGCCAGCAGTGAACTCTGGACAGGGGGAGAGACCCAGTACTTC. Its translation: CASSELWTGGETQYF. Full variable domain (missing parts from reference TRBV2 and TRBJ2-5): EPEVTQTPSHQVTQMGQEVILRCVPISNHLYFYWYRQILGQKVEFLVSFYNNEISEKSEIFDDQFSVERPDGSNFTLKIRSTKLEDSAMYFCASSELWTGGETQYFGPGTRLLVL.

The genes are TRBV6-1 and TRBJ2-5, with 7 positions matching TRBD2. Per germline, CDR1 MNHNS and CDR2 SASEGT. V lost 5 bases to trimming and J lost 0 bases; unmatched junction nucleotides: 3. The length of the CDR3 is 14 residues. CDR3 loop: CASSWGGDQETQYF. The CDR3 bases are TGTGCCAGCAGTTGGGGGGGAGACCAAGAGACCCAGTACTTC.